The source of this T cell receptor beta chain is a study of technical replicates of blood from several donors. Germline V CDR1 and CDR2: SGDLS, YYNGEE. The CDR3 totals 15 residues. J lost 1 base, V lost 5 bases, and 4 bases had no gene match. Measured with immunoSEQ multiplex PCR; TCRdb has only the in-frame clones, and not every one. The data show just under 45,000 clones, 96% seen once. The source of this sequence is a human donor in good health. What was sequenced was T cells isolated from PBMCs. The chain joins TRBV9 to TRBJ2-2; 8 bases match TRBD2. CDR3 DNA: TGTGCCAGCAGTGGGAGCGGGAGGAACACCGGGGAGCTGTTTTTT. Translated: CASSGSGRNTGELFF.